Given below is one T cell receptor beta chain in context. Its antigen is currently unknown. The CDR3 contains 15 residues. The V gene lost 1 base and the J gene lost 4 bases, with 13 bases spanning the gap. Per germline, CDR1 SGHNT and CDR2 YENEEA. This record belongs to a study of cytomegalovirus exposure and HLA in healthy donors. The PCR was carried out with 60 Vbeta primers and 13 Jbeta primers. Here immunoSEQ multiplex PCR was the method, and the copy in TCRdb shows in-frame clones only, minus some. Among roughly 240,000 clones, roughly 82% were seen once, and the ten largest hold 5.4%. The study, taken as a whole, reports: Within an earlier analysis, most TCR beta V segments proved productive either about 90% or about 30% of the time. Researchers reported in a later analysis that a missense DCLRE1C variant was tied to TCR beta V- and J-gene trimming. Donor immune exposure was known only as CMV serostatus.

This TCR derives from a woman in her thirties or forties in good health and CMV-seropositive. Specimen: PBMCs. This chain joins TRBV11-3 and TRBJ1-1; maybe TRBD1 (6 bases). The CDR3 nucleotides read TGTGCCAGCAGCTTAGGAACAGGGACGGGCACTGAAGCTTTCTTT. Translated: CASSLGTGTGTEAFF.